The T cell receptor beta chain under discussion was sequenced for a study of cytomegalovirus exposure and HLA in healthy donors. Study-level results: Cytomegalovirus association was listed for 164 TCR beta chains.

The assay was immunoSEQ multiplex PCR, and TCRdb's table has in-frame clones only and misses some. The sample has 170,000 or so clones, approximately 84% seen once. CDR3 length: 14 amino acids. Between the trimmed V and J ends, which lost 8 bases and 3 bases, there was a span of 17 bases. Germline CDR1 SNHLY, CDR2 FYNNEI. As regards this clone: The antigen is unknown.

This TCR came from a woman younger than 30 in good health and CMV-seropositive. The material sequenced was PBMCs. V usage is TRBV2 and J usage is TRBJ2-7; tentatively, D is TRBD2 (6 bases). The CDR3 DNA sequence: TGTGCCAGCCGGGACGGGGAGGTAATCTACGAGCAGTACTTC. Its protein product is CASRDGEVIYEQYF.